This TCR beta chain was found in a study of T-cell memory formation after mild COVID-19. At the level of the study: TCR clusters largely stayed donor specific.

Barcoded TCR alpha and TCR beta cDNA libraries with UMIs came from 5'RACE using constant-segment primers. TCRdb fed the 5' RACE reads into MiXCR, producing one record per CDR3 protein. The sample consists of about 160,000 distinct CDR3 sequences, around 30% of them appearing once. V was pared by 2 bases and J by 7 bases, with 7 bases of the junction left unmatched. The CDR3 is 14 residues long. CDR1 is SGHRS and CDR2 is YFSETQ in the germline V gene. The chain recombines TRBV5-1 with TRBJ2-7; 9 bases match TRBD2. Sequenced input: PBMCs or a T cell subset sorted from them (not recorded which). This clonotype was sampled from an adult woman who had mild COVID-19 (a few samples of this study predate the infection). Cell type and time point are not known. The CDR3, as DNA: TGCGCCAGCAGCTTTACTAGCGGGTCGGGTGAGCAGTACTTC. This encodes CASSFTSGSGEQYF.